This is a list of T cell receptor beta chains from one sample in a study of cytomegalovirus exposure and HLA in healthy donors. Sequencing was performed with immunoSEQ multiplex PCR; in TCRdb, only in-frame clones are kept and a portion is missing. With roughly 76,000 clones in the sample, the ten largest clones hold 2% to 3%. The material sequenced was PBMCs. All receptors come from a female donor in good health and CMV-seropositive. The CDR3 runs from the conserved cysteine through the conserved F or W. D genes are given only for firm matches.

>TRBJ2-3|TRBV7-6|NA
CASSLAQGFTDTQYF
TGTGCCAGCAGCTTAGCGCAGGGCTTCACAGATACGCAGTATTTT
>TRBJ1-2|TRBV9|NA
CASSVDNNYGYTF
TGTGCCAGCAGCGTGGACAACAACTATGGCTACACCTTC
>TRBJ1-4|TRBV2|NA
CASSPTVNNEKLFF
TGTGCCAGCAGTCCGACAGTTAATAATGAAAAACTGTTTTTT
>TRBJ2-1|TRBV19|NA
CASSTRTRGWGEFF
TGTGCCAGTAGTACTCGAACCCGTGGCTGGGGAGAGTTCTTC
>TRBJ1-2|TRBV4-3|NA
CASSPTRVSIYGYTF
TGCGCCAGCAGCCCAACTAGGGTGTCTATCTATGGCTACACCTTC
>TRBJ2-7|TRBV11-2|TRBD2
CASSPLAGVYEQYF
TGTGCCAGCAGCCCCCTGGCGGGAGTCTACGAGCAGTACTTC
>TRBJ1-2|TRBV2|TRBD1
CASSASDRGYGYTF
TGTGCCAGCAGTGCCAGCGACAGGGGCTATGGCTACACCTTC
>TRBJ1-2|TRBV19|TRBD1
CASSSQTGGASGYTF
TGTGCCAGTAGTTCTCAGACAGGGGGCGCATCTGGCTACACCTTC
>TRBJ2-7|TRBV5-8|NA
CASSLGSSFAYEQYF
TGTGCCAGCAGCTTGGGTAGTAGCTTTGCCTACGAGCAGTACTTC
>TRBJ1-4|TRBV7-8|NA
CASSLSGGKLFF
TGTGCCAGCAGCTTATCGGGTGGCAAACTGTTTTTT
>TRBJ2-2|TRBV7-3|TRBD1
CASSLRGTEKTGELFF
TGTGCCAGCAGCTTAAGAGGGACAGAAAAGACCGGGGAGCTGTTTTTT
>TRBJ2-5|TRBV19|NA
CASSISLYGETQYF
TGTGCCAGTAGTATCTCCCTATACGGAGAGACCCAGTACTTC
>TRBJ2-7|TRBV6-5|NA
CASRQGGGYEQYF
TGTGCCAGCAGACAGGGCGGGGGATACGAGCAGTACTTC
>TRBJ1-2|TRBV18|NA
CASSPNEDYGYTF
TGTGCCAGCTCACCAAATGAGGACTATGGCTACACCTTC
>TRBJ2-7|TRBV2|NA
CASRLTYEQYF
TGTGCCAGCAGATTAACCTACGAGCAGTACTTC
>TRBJ2-7|TRBV7-2|NA
CASSRTTYEQYF
TGTGCCAGCAGCCGGACTACATACGAGCAGTACTTC
>TRBJ1-4|TRBV7-2|TRBD1
CASSVLRTGGEKLFF
TGTGCCAGCAGCGTATTGAGGACAGGGGGAGAAAAACTGTTTTTT
>TRBJ1-2|TRBV5-4|TRBD1
CASSSTGDYGYTF
TGTGCCAGCAGCTCGACAGGGGACTATGGCTACACCTTC
>TRBJ1-2|TRBV5-6|NA
CASSLIGVLRYGYTF
TGTGCCAGCAGCTTAATAGGGGTACTGCGTTATGGCTACACCTTC
>TRBJ1-4|TRBV13|TRBD1
CASSTRIPTQTGGKEKLFF
TGTGCCAGCAGCACGCGAATCCCAACTCAGACAGGGGGAAAGGAAAAACTGTTTTTT
>TRBJ2-5|TRBV4-1|TRBD1
CASSQGRDRHEFQETQYF
TGCGCCAGCAGCCAAGGGAGGGACAGGCACGAATTCCAAGAGACCCAGTACTTC
>TRBJ2-7|TRBV27|NA
CASSTTGFASYEQYF
TGTGCCAGCAGTACCACAGGGTTCGCCTCCTACGAGCAGTACTTC
>TRBJ2-3|TRBV7-3|NA
CASGLGTDTQYF
TGTGCCAGCGGACTCGGCACAGATACGCAGTATTTT
>TRBJ1-2|TRBV30|NA
CAFEQLPSLGGYTF
TGTGCCTTCGAACAGCTACCCAGCCTCGGTGGCTACACCTTC
>TRBJ2-1|TRBV5-1|NA
CASKISHEQFF
TGCGCCAGCAAAATTAGCCATGAGCAGTTCTTC
>TRBJ2-6|TRBV28|NA
CASSLFGGGLKSGANVLTF
TGTGCCAGCAGTTTATTCGGAGGTGGGCTGAAGTCTGGGGCCAACGTCCTGACTTTC